Detailed here is one T cell receptor beta chain. Antigen unknown. Germline V gene lookup returns CDR1 SNHLY and CDR2 FYNNEI. V lost 6 bases, J lost 2 bases, and 11 bases lay in between. The CDR3 runs to 13 residues. Amplification used 60 Vbeta primers and 13 Jbeta primers. TCRdb keeps only in-frame clones here, not all; method: immunoSEQ multiplex PCR. The sample table sets out roughly 73,000 clones. These data are taken from a study of cytomegalovirus exposure and HLA in healthy donors. Findings and caveats of the study: Differences between HLA loci emerged in a later analysis of TCR association rates, with DRB1 most and HLA-C fewest. It was reported that the classifier diagnosed cytomegalovirus status with high specificity and sensitivity in both the original and validation cohorts. TCR beta chain V- and J-gene trimming was linked, in a later analysis, to a missense variant in DCLRE1C.

Sequenced material: PBMCs. This TCR was sampled from a female donor in good health and CMV-seropositive. The chain joins TRBV2 to TRBJ2-7, with TRBD2 as a possible D gene (5 bases). Here the CDR3 DNA reads TGTGCCAGCAGAGGCGGGTCCCCCTACGAGCAGTACTTC. It is translated as CASRGGSPYEQYF. The full variable domain, rest sourced from reference TRBV2 and TRBJ2-7, is EPEVTQTPSHQVTQMGQEVILRCVPISNHLYFYWYRQILGQKVEFLVSFYNNEISEKSEIFDDQFSVERPDGSNFTLKIRSTKLEDSAMYFCASRGGSPYEQYFGPGTRLTVT.